The TCR beta chain under discussion was sequenced for a study of shared clonotypes between healthy human individuals. About the study: Researchers assigned three CD4 naive, three CD4 memory, two CD8 naive and one CD8 memory plate to each donor.

In the case of this clone: What it binds is unknown.

Findings and limits, study-wide: Naive subsets tended to show greater estimated richness than memory subsets.

The CDR3 length is 11 residues. Germline CDR1 and CDR2: MDHEN and SYDVKM. The V end was cut by 8 bases, the J end by 4 bases, with 8 bases between. Deep-level settings were used for running the assay. In the original workflow: Sequence data from immunoSEQ were junction-only and lacked quality scores; consequently, filtering differed. The table came from immunoSEQ multiplex PCR; TCRdb's copy has only in-frame clones and leaves some out. V, J and clone size reflect that table, while D and trimming were determined from the DNA. The table records hundreds of thousands of clones, under 80% of them present only once.

Sequences were obtained from memory CD4+ T cells sorted from blood. Subset indicated: CD45RA-negative fraction. This rearrangement joins TRBV28 to TRBJ1-2, with D possibly matching TRBD1 (6 bases). The source is a woman under 40 in good health. CDR3 amino acids: CASGGLYGYTF. CDR3 bases: TGTGCCAGCGGGGGCCTCTATGGCTACACCTTC.